Below are 11 T cell receptor beta chains sequenced from a single sample in a study of regulatory T cells in long-lasting Graves disease. Arm-PCR of CDR3 regions and iRepertoire HTBI primers were the basis on which TCR beta libraries were built. MiXCR, run by TCRdb on the multiplex PCR reads, gives a single entry per CDR3 protein. Among around 250,000 distinct CDR3 sequences listed, more than 15% were seen once. Time point specified: newly diagnosed GD, antithyroid drugs for less than 3 months. Scientists built the TCR library using RNA that was extracted from PBMCs. These same records also appear under a second study, on T cells in Graves' hyperthyroidism and ophthalmopathy.

This specimen was peripheral blood mononuclear cells (PBMCs), taken at new diagnosis, from a patient treated with antithyroid drugs. These receptors were collected from a woman aged 25 to 39 with Graves disease.

At least ten counts were recorded for this clonotype. The CDR3 loop reads CASTPAGPGSNQPQHF. The CDR3 DNA is TGTGCCAGCACCCCTGCGGGGCCAGGGAGCAATCAGCCCCAGCATTTT. This chain uses TRBV9 with TRBJ1-5, with a tentative D call TRBD1 (5 bases). Germline V gene data show CDR1 as SGDLS and CDR2 as YYNGEE. V was trimmed by 6 bases and J by 1 base, leaving 17 bases between them. The CDR3 runs to 16 residues.

There are many counts of this clonotype. The genes are TRBV6-2 or TRBV6-3 and TRBJ2-1, with 8 bases that match TRBD1. The germline V gene encodes CDR1 MNHEY and CDR2 SVGEGT. The CDR3 is made up of 14 amino acids. V shed 6 bases, J shed 4 bases, and the junction held 5 bases outside the gene matches. CDR3 loop: CASRRGQAYNEQFF. CDR3 coding DNA: TGTGCCAGCAGGAGGGGACAGGCTTACAATGAGCAGTTCTTC.

At least ten counts were recorded for this clonotype. This chain uses TRBV3-1 with TRBJ2-5; D is uncertain. V shed 0 bases and J shed 2 bases, with 10 bases lying between them. This CDR3 is 15 amino acids long. The V gene's germline CDR1 is LGHDT and CDR2 YNNKEL (reference sequence). The CDR3 DNA follows: TGTGCCAGCAGCCAAGAAGGAGTAAAACAAGAGACCCAGTACTTC. Translated: CASSQEGVKQETQYF.

To note about this clonotype: Just one base apart from a much larger clone, this may be a read error. The chain recombines TRBV6-2 or TRBV6-3 with TRBJ1-1; 8 bases are a match to TRBD1. V trimming: 5 bases; J trimming: 0 bases; junction bases outside the gene matches: 8. CDR3 length: 16 residues. The V gene's germline CDR1 is MNHEY and CDR2 SVGEGT. The CDR3 bases are TGTGCCAGCAGTGAACGGGACAGGAGCATGAACACTGAAGCTTTCTTT. This codes for CASSERDRSMNTEAFF.

There are many counts of this clonotype. V usage is TRBV6-2 or TRBV6-3 and J usage is TRBJ1-2; tentative D call: TRBD1 (6 bases). V lost 5 bases and J lost 2, with 9 bases in between. This CDR3 region has 13 residues. Germline loops: CDR1 MNHEY, CDR2 SVGEGT. CDR3 residues: CASSTGTNYGYTF. Written as DNA, the CDR3 is TGTGCCAGCAGTACAGGGACCAACTATGGCTACACCTTC.

In its sample, this clonotype was seen many times. This chain uses TRBV12-3 or TRBV12-4 with TRBJ1-5; D remains ambiguous. This CDR3 region has 15 residues. V lost 5 bases to trimming and J lost 3 bases, with 14 bases between them. CDR3 sequence: CASSRDFPNNQPQHF. The CDR3 coding sequence is TGTGCCAGCAGTCGGGATTTTCCCAACAATCAGCCCCAGCATTTT.

In this sample, this clonotype turned up many times. V is TRBV3-1 and J is TRBJ1-1; D remains ambiguous. The CDR3 has 15 amino acids. Per the germline V gene, CDR1 is LGHDT and CDR2 is YNNKEL (reference sequence). The V gene lost 0 bases and the J gene lost 3 bases, with 11 bases spanning the gap. CDR3 DNA: TGTGCCAGCAGCCAAGATGGCGGGCAGGACACTGAAGCTTTCTTT. Protein: CASSQDGGQDTEAFF.

This clonotype was counted many times. V usage is TRBV4-2 and J usage is TRBJ2-7; D unclear. With 1 base removed from V and 0 bases from J, the gap between germline ends came to 10 bases. CDR3 size: 15 residues. The germline gives CDR1 LGHNA, CDR2 YNFKEQ. The CDR3 loop reads CASSQATLSSYEQYF. The CDR3 DNA is TGTGCCAGCAGCCAAGCGACACTGAGCTCCTACGAGCAGTACTTC.

A word on this clonotype: A far larger clone is one base from this, pointing to a likely read error. V and J are TRBV7-2 and TRBJ1-1; no definite D call. Germline-derived CDR1 and CDR2 are SGHTA and FQGNSA. CDR3 length: 13 amino acids. The CDR3 reads CVSSLAVITEAFF. Here the CDR3 DNA reads TGTGTCAGCAGCTTAGCGGTAATCACTGAAGCTTTCTTT.

A remark on this clonotype: This sequence may be a read error, since a much larger clone differs from it by one base. The chain is built from TRBV6-2 or TRBV6-3 and TRBJ2-5; D is unresolved. The CDR3 totals 11 residues. From germline, CDR1 is MNHEY and CDR2 SVGEGT. CDR3 loop: CVSSYMDAQYF. CDR3 nucleotides: TGTGTCAGCAGTTATATGGACGCCCAGTACTTC.

The table lists this clonotype with many counts. The chain has TRBV20-1 and TRBJ1-3; D remains unclear. Trimming stripped 5 bases from V and 4 bases from J, with 15 bases between. Germline V gives CDR1 DFQATT, CDR2 SNEGSKA (reference sequence). This CDR3 is 14 amino acids long. CDR3 bases: TGCAGTGCTCCGGGGAGTTTTTGGGGAAACACCATATATTTT. Encoded protein: CSAPGSFWGNTIYF.